This T cell receptor (beta chain) was sequenced for a study of CD8 T cells in Susac syndrome. Study-level findings and limits: The study recognized that the number of individuals in its TCR sequencing and HLA analysis was relatively small.

About this clonotype itself: The antigen is not known.

Per the germline V gene, CDR1 is GTSNPN and CDR2 is SVGIG (reference sequence). The CDR3 length is 14 residues. V dropped 3 bases and J dropped 6; count of bases not matched to a gene: 8. CD8+ and CD4+ T cells from blood underwent TCR beta sequencing. An amount of RNA that ranged from roughly 0.45 to 1 ug was reverse transcribed with random hexamers. Multiplex immunoSEQ PCR targeted 54 Vbeta and 13 Jbeta TCR beta segments. TCRdb processed the immunoSEQ multiplex PCR reads anew with MiXCR; each CDR3 protein has one entry. The sample holds under 550,000 distinct CDR3 sequences, more than 70% seen once. The chain recombines TRBV30 with TRBJ1-3, with 7 nucleotides matching TRBD1. Input material: CD8+ T cells from PBMCs. The sequence was obtained from a human donor with multiple sclerosis. CDR3 sequence reads: CAWREVDRENTIYF. The CDR3 nucleotides are TGTGCCTGGAGGGAGGTCGACAGGGAAAACACCATATATTTT.